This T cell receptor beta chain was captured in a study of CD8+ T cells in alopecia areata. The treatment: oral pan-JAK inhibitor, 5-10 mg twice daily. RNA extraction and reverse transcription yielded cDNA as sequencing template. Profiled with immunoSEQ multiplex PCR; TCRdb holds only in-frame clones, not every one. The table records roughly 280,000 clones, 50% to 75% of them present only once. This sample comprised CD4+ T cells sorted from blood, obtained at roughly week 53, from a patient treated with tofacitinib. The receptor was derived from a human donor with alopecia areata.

The CDR3 bases are TGCGCCAGCAGCTTGACAGGTATGGTGAACACTGAAGCTTTCTTT. This codes for CASSLTGMVNTEAFF. This rearrangement joins TRBV5-1 to TRBJ1-1, with D possibly TRBD1 on 5 matching bases. Trimming cost V 1 base and J 0 bases, with 10 bases left between them. The CDR3 runs to 15 residues. Germline V gene lookup returns CDR1 SGHRS and CDR2 YFSETQ.